The present T cell receptor (beta chain) was sequenced within a study of blood T cell repertoires in COVID-19. Study summary: Italy, Spain and the United States were the sources of the convalescent and acute COVID-19 samples. T cells, B-cell-depleted T cells, or PBMCs supplied cDNA or gDNA.

Between the trimmed V and J ends, which lost 3 bases and 2 bases, there was a span of 14 bases. Germline CDR1 reads SNHLY; CDR2 reads FYNNEI. The CDR3 runs to 15 residues. In the authors' workflow: Cell counts per sample came from amplifying reference gene primers. This table comes from immunoSEQ multiplex PCR, and its TCRdb copy is limited to in-frame clones, with some not included. D and trimming come from the DNA, and the V and J calls and clone size come from that table. The top ten clones hold around 3.4% of a sample with around 100,000 clones, roughly 90% of them seen once. V usage is TRBV2 and J usage is TRBJ2-7; D is perhaps TRBD1 (5 bases). Sequencing was done on a sample of peripheral blood. The receptor was derived from a woman aged 55-69 years with acute or convalescent COVID-19. CDR3 protein: CASSDQTEGAYEQYF. For the CDR3, the DNA is TGTGCCAGCAGTGATCAGACCGAAGGGGCCTACGAGCAGTACTTC.